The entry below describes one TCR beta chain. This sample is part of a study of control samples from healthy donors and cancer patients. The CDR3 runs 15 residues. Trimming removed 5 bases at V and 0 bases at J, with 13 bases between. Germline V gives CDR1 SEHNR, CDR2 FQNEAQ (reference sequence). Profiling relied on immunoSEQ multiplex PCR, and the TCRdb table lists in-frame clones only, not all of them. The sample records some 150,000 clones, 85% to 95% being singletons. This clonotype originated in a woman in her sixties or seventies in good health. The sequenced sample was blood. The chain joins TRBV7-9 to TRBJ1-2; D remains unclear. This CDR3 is CASSPQASPNYGYTF. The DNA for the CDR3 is TGTGCCAGCAGCCCCCAGGCGAGCCCTAACTATGGCTACACCTTC.